This note documents a single T cell receptor (beta chain) sequence. Antigen specificity is unknown. Assay used: immunoSEQ multiplex PCR; TCRdb lists only in-frame clones, some missing. The sample gives around 21,000 clones, under 90% of which show up once; 14% is in the top ten. Blood samples were obtained at baseline, cycle 4 day 1, and cycle 7 day 1. Germline CDR1 reads SGHTA; CDR2 reads FQGNSA. This CDR3 is built from 15 residues. J was trimmed by 3 bases and V by 4 bases; bases with no gene match: 5. The record originates from a study of OX40 agonist ivuxolimab in advanced cancers. Study overall: The patients got ivuxolimab, which is an agonistic anti-OX40 (CD134) antibody. Prior therapy, whether anti-PD-1, anti-PD-L1 or anti-CTLA-4, was allowed, and roughly 41% had some. Study results and caveats: Both blood CD4+ and CD8+ T cells showed clonal growth by week 6 at 0.1 to 3.0 mg/kg.

The material sequenced was CD4+ or CD8+ T cells sorted from blood, taken in a trial of the OX40 agonist ivuxolimab. The genes are TRBV7-2 and TRBJ1-3; the match to TRBD1 covers 8 bases. This TCR came from an adult with an advanced solid tumor such as melanoma, head and neck, liver or kidney cancer. The CDR3 region is CASSSRQGLGNTIYF. CDR3 coding DNA: TGTGCCAGCAGCTCCCGACAGGGGCTTGGAAACACCATATATTTT.